This TCR beta chain was identified during a study of blood T cell repertoires in COVID-19. Background on the study: Whether acute or convalescent, the COVID-19 samples came from the United States, Italy and Spain. PBMCs, B-cell-depleted T cells, or T cells provided the cDNA or gDNA that made up the material.

Between the trimmed V and J ends, which lost 4 bases and 8 bases, there was a span of 15 bases. Germline lookup yields CDR1 SGHRS and CDR2 YFSETQ. The CDR3 is made up of 13 amino acids. As originally analysed: Reference gene primers were amplified, and this amplification served to estimate nucleated cell counts. Produced via immunoSEQ multiplex PCR; TCRdb's table is partial and in-frame only. The DNA gave D and trimming, while V, J and clone size come from that table. Of about 140,000 clones listed, roughly four fifths are singletons. This TCR was recovered from a human donor in a cohort sampled during active COVID-19. This chain connects TRBV5-1 to TRBJ1-2; D gene ambiguous. Sequences were obtained from peripheral blood. The CDR3 region has the DNA TGCGCCAGCAGCCGAAGCGACCGGGAAGGCTACACCTTC. Protein sequence: CASSRSDREGYTF.